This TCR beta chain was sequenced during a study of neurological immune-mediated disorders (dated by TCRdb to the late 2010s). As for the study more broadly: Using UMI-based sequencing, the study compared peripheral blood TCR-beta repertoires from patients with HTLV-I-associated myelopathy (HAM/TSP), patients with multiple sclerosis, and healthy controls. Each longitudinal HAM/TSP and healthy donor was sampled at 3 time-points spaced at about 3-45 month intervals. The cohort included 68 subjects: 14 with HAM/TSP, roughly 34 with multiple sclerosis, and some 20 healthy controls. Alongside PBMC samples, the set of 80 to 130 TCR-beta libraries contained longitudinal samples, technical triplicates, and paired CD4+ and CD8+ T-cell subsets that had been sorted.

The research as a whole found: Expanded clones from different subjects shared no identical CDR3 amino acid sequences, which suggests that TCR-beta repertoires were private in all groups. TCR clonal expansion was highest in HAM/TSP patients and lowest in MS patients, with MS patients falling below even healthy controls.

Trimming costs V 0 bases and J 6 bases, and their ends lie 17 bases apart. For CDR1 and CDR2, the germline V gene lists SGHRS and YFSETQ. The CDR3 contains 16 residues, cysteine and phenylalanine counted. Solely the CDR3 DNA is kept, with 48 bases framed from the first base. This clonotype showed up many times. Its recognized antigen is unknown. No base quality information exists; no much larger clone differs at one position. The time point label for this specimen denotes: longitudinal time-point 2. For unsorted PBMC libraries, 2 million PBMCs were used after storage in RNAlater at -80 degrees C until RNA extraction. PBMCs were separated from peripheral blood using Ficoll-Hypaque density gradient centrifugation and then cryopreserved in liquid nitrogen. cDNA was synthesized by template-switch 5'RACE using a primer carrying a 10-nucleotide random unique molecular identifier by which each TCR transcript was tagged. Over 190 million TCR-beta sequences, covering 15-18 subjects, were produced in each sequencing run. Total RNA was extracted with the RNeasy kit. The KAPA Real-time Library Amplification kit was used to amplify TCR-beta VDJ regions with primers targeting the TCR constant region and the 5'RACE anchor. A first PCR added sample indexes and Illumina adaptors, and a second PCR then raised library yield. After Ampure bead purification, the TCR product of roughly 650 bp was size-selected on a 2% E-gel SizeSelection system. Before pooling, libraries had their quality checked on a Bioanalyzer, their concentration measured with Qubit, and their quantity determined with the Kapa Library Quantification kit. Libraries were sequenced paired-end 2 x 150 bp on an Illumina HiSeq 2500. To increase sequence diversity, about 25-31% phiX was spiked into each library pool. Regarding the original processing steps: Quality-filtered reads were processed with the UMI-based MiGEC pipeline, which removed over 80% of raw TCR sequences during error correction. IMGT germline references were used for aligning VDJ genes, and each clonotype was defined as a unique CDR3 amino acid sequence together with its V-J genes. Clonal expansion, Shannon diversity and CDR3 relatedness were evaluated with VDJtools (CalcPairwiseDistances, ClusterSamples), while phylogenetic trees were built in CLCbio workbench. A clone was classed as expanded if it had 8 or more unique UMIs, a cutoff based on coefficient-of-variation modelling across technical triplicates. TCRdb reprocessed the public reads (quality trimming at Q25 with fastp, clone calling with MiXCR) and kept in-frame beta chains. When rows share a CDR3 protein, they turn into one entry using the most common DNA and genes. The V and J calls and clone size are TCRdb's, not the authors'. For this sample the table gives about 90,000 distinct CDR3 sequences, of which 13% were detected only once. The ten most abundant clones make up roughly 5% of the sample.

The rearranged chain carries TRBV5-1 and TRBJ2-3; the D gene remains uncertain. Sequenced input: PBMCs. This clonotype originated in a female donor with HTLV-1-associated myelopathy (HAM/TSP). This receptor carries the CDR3 CASSLEPLTLRDTQYF. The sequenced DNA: TGCGCCAGCAGCTTGGAGCCTCTGACCCTCAGGGATACGCAGTATTTT. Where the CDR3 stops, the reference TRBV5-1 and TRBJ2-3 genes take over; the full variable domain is KAGVTQTPRYLIKTRGQQVTLSCSPISGHRSVSWYQQTPGQGLQFLFEYFSETQRNKGNFPGRFSGRQFSNSRSEMNVSTLELGDSALYLCASSLEPLTLRDTQYFGPGTRLTVL.